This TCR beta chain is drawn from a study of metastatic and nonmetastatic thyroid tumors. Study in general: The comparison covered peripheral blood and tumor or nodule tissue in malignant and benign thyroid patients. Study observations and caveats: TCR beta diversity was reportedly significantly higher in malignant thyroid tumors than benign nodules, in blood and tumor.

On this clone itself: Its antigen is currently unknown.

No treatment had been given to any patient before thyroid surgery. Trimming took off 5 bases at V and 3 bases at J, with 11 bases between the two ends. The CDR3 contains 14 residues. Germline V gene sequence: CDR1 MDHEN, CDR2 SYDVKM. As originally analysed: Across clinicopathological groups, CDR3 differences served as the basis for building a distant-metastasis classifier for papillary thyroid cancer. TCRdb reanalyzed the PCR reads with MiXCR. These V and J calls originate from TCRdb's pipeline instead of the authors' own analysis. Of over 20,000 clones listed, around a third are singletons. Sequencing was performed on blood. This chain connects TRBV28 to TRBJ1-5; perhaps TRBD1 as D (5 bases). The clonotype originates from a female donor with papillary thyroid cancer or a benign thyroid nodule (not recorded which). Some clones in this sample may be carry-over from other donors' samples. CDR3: CASSLGTANQPQHF. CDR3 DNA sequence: TGTGCCAGCAGTCTTGGGACCGCCAATCAGCCCCAGCATTTT.